What follows is one T cell receptor beta chain and its context. Alongside a J-beta primer mix, a sample-barcoded 5' primer served in a second PCR lasting roughly 7 to 11 cycles. TCRdb processed the 5' RACE reads anew with MiXCR; each CDR3 protein has one entry. The sample lists 1,800,000 or so distinct CDR3 sequences; about two fifths were seen once. These data originate in a study of blood T cells in healthy people across ages. This clonotype was obtained from a human donor in good health. Sequencing was carried out using blood.

This CDR3 reads CAIASGSSYNEQFF. CDR3 coding DNA: TGTGCCATCGCTAGCGGGAGCTCCTACAATGAGCAGTTCTTC. V usage is TRBV10-3 and J usage is TRBJ2-1, with 10 bases aligning to TRBD2. This CDR3 is 14 amino acids long. J gave up 0 bases and V 8 bases, and 1 base lay outside the gene matches. Germline lookup yields CDR1 ENHRY and CDR2 SYGVKD.